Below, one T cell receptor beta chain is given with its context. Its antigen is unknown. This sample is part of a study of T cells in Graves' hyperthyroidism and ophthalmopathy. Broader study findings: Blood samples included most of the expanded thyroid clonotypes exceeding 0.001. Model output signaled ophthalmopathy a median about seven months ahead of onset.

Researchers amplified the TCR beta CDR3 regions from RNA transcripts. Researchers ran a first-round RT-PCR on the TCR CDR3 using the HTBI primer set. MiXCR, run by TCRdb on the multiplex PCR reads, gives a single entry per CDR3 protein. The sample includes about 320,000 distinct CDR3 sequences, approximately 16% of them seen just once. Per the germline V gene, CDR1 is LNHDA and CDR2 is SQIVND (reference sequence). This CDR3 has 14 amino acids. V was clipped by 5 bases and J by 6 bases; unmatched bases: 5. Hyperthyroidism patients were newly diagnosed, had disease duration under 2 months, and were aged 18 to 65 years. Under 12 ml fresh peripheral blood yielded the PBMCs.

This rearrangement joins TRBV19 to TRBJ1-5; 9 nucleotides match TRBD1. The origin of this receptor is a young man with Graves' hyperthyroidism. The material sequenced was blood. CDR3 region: CASSGTGQSQPQHF. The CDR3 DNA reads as TGTGCCAGTAGTGGGACAGGGCAAAGTCAGCCCCAGCATTTT.